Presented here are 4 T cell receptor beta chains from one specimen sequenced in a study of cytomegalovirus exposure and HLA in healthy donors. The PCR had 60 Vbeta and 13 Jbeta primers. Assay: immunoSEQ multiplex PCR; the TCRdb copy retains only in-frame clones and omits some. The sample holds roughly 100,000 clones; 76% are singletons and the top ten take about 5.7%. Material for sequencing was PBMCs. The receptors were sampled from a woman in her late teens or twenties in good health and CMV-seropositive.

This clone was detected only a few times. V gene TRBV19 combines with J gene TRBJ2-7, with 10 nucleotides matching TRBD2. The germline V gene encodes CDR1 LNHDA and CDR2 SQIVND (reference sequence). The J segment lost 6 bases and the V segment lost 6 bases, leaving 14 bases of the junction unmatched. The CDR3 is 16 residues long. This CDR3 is CASSAQGLAGVGEQYF. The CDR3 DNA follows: TGTGCCAGTAGCGCGCAGGGTCTAGCGGGAGTGGGCGAGCAGTACTTC.

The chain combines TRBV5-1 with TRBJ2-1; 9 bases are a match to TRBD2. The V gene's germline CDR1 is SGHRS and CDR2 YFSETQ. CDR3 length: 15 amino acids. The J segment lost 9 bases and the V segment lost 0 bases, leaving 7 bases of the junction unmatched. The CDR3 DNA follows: TGCGCCAGCAGCTTGGAGGGCGGGAGGGCCGTTGAGCAGTTCTTC. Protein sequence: CASSLEGGRAVEQFF.

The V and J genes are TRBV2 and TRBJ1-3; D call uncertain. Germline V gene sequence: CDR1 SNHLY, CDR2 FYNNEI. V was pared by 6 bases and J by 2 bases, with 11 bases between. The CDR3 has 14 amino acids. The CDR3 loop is CASSTSLPGNTIYF. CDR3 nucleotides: TGTGCCAGCAGCACAAGTTTGCCTGGAAACACCATATATTTT.

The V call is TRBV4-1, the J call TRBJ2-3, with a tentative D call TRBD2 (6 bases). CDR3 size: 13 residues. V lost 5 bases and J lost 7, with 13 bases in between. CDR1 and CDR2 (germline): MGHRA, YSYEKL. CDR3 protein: CASSGGSGNTQYF. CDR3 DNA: TGCGCCAGCAGCGGTGGTAGCGGAAATACGCAGTATTTT.